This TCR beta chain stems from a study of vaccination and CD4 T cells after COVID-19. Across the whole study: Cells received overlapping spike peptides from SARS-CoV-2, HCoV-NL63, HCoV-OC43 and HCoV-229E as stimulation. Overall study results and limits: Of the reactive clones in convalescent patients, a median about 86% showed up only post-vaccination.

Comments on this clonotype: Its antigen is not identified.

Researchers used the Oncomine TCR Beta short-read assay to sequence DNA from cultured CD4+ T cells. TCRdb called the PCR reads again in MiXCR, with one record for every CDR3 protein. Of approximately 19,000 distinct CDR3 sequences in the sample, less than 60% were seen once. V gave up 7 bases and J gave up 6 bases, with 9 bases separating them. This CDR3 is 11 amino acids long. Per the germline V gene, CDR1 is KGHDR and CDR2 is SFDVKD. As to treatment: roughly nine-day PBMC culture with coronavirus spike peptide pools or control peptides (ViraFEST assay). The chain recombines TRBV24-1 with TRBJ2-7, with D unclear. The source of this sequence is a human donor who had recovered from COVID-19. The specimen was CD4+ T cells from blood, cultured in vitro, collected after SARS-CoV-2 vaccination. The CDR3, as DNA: TGTGCCACCAGCCGTGGCGGCGAGCAGTACTTC. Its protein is CATSRGGEQYF.